This section outlines one TCR beta chain sequence together with its context. Antigen: not known. PCR was performed using 60 Vbeta and 13 Jbeta primers. Profiled with immunoSEQ multiplex PCR; TCRdb holds only in-frame clones, not every one. The table lists under 130,000 clones, about 83% of them singletons. CDR3 length: 15 amino acids. Germline V gene data show CDR1 as SGDLS and CDR2 as YYNGEE. The V end was cut by 4 bases, the J end by 7 bases, with 18 bases between. This sample stems from a study of cytomegalovirus exposure and HLA in healthy donors. Study-level results: Sequencing depth across donors, presence/absence analyses assumed, was roughly uniform. The study put 150 or so TCR beta chains on its list as cytomegalovirus-associated.

Input material: PBMCs. V usage is TRBV9 and J usage is TRBJ1-3, with D perhaps TRBD1 (6 bases). The TCR sequence derives from a female donor in good health and CMV-seropositive. The CDR3 spells CASSPSWGGRNTIYF. As DNA, the CDR3 is TGTGCCAGCAGCCCATCATGGGGGGGCAGGAACACCATATATTTT.